What follows describes a single TCR beta chain. Data came from immunoSEQ multiplex PCR; TCRdb stores just in-frame clones and leaves some out. The data contain over 45,000 clones, roughly 84% of them singletons. The CDR3 runs to 15 residues. Per the germline V gene, CDR1 is SGHRS and CDR2 is YFSETQ. Trimming took off 7 bases at V and 4 bases at J, with 18 bases between the two ends. The sample is drawn from a study of OX40 agonist ivuxolimab in advanced cancers. Overall study context: At 65% to 90% male, the cohort had a mean age of around 56 years, ranging from roughly 20 to 90.

This clonotype was sampled from an adult with an advanced solid tumor such as melanoma, head and neck, liver or kidney cancer. The V and J genes are TRBV5-1 and TRBJ2-1; TRBD1 or TRBD2 may be the D gene (7 bases each). Material: CD4+ or CD8+ T cells sorted from blood, obtained in a trial of the OX40 agonist ivuxolimab. This chain's CDR3 is CASEAGQSVYNEQFF. For the CDR3, the DNA is TGCGCCAGCGAAGCGGGACAGTCAGTTTACAATGAGCAGTTCTTC.